Shown below are 8 T cell receptor beta chains from a single sample sequenced in a study of T cells in Graves' hyperthyroidism and ophthalmopathy. The investigators amplified TCR beta CDR3 regions from RNA transcripts. First-round RT-PCR of the TCR CDR3 relied on the HTBI primer set. MiXCR, run by TCRdb on the multiplex PCR reads, gives a single entry per CDR3 protein. Of over 650,000 distinct CDR3 sequences listed, about 17% are singletons. The sample taken for sequencing was blood. The origin of the receptors is a young man with Graves' hyperthyroidism.

The table lists this clonotype with many counts. The chain couples TRBV12-3 or TRBV12-4 to TRBJ2-3, with TRBD1 as a possible D gene (6 bases). The ends were cut back, 7 bases at V and 0 bases at J, with 11 bases in the middle. The CDR3 contains 14 residues. The DNA for the CDR3 is TGTGCCAGCAATGTCGGACAGAGCACAGATACGCAGTATTTT. Translating gives CASNVGQSTDTQYF.

At least ten counts were recorded for this clonotype. V gene TRBV7-8 combines with J gene TRBJ2-5, with 13 nucleotides matching TRBD2. Looked up from germline, CDR1 is SGHVS and CDR2 is FQNEAQ. J gave up 1 base and V 5 bases, and 16 bases lay outside the gene matches. The CDR3 has 20 amino acids. In DNA, the CDR3 is TGTGCCAGCAGCCGGTGGACTAGCGGGAGTCGGTGGAGTTCCCAAGAGACCCAGTACTTC. Translated: CASSRWTSGSRWSSQETQYF.

The J gene is TRBJ2-2, the V gene TRBV19, with a possible D match to TRBD2 (5 bases). The V end was cut by 7 bases, the J end by 0 bases, with 12 bases between. The CDR3 sequence is 15 residues long. Germline CDR1 LNHDA, CDR2 SQIVND (reference sequence). CDR3 DNA: TGTGCCAGTACGAAGCGGACCGCGAACACCGGGGAGCTGTTTTTT. Its protein product is CASTKRTANTGELFF.

The J gene is TRBJ2-1, the V gene TRBV5-1; D unclear. Deletions cut 0 bases from V and 5 bases from J, with 18 bases between. Germline V CDR1 and CDR2: SGHRS, YFSETQ. The CDR3 has 17 amino acids. The CDR3 sequence is CASSLGPGPLTNNEQFF. DNA for the CDR3: TGCGCCAGCAGCTTGGGGCCAGGTCCGCTAACAAACAATGAGCAGTTCTTC.

The rearrangement links TRBV5-1 to TRBJ2-1; 9 bases align to TRBD2. The length of the CDR3 is 15 residues. Germline CDR1 reads SGHRS; CDR2 reads YFSETQ. The V segment lost 2 bases and the J segment 6 bases; nucleotides outside the gene matches: 6. The CDR3 DNA reads as TGCGCCAGCAGCTTTGTTAGCGGGAGCCTCAATGAGCAGTTCTTC. As protein: CASSFVSGSLNEQFF.

The sample holds many counts of this clonotype. V usage is TRBV28 and J usage is TRBJ1-1; D is uncertain. Trimming shortened V by 5 bases and J by 8 bases, and 9 bases separated the two germline ends. CDR1 and CDR2 (germline): MDHEN, SYDVKM. The CDR3 extends over 11 amino acids. The CDR3 reads CASSPAREAFF. The CDR3 DNA sequence: TGTGCCAGCAGTCCCGCCCGGGAAGCTTTCTTT.

This clonotype was seen once. The V gene is TRBV5-1, the J gene TRBJ1-4, with 9 bases lining up with TRBD1. Germline lookup yields CDR1 SGHRS and CDR2 YFSETQ. V trimming: 4 bases; J trimming: 7 bases; junction bases outside the gene matches: 8. The CDR3 totals 15 residues. In DNA, the CDR3 is TGCGCCAGCAGCGCGCAGGGACAGGGAGGTGAAAAACTGTTTTTT. This encodes CASSAQGQGGEKLFF.

The genes are TRBV6-2 or TRBV6-3 and TRBJ2-2, with 9 bases lining up with TRBD1. In germline, CDR1 is MNHEY, CDR2 SVGEGT. The CDR3 extends over 16 amino acids. With 5 bases clipped from V and 4 bases from J, the junction kept 8 bases outside the gene matches. The chain's CDR3 is CASSPQGAVSTGELFF. CDR3 DNA: TGTGCCAGCAGTCCACAGGGGGCGGTTAGCACCGGGGAGCTGTTTTTT.